The 10 T cell receptor beta chains presented below share a single source sample, sequenced in a study of response to subunit inactivated influenza vaccine. TCRdb fed the RT-PCR reads into MiXCR, producing one record per CDR3 protein. This table has around 480,000 distinct CDR3 sequences, about 17% appearing once. This specimen was CD4+ T cells sorted from PBMCs, taken less than 30 months after vaccination. The origin of the receptors is a man aged 45 to 75 who received an inactivated influenza vaccine.

The chain recombines TRBV5-6 with TRBJ2-1; TRBD2 matches at 8 bases. V lost 1 base to trimming and J lost 6 bases; unmatched junction nucleotides: 12. The CDR3 contains 17 residues. Germline lookup yields CDR1 SGHDT and CDR2 YYEEEE. The CDR3 is CASSLRYGTRVSNEQFF. The CDR3 DNA sequence: TGTGCCAGCAGCTTGAGGTACGGGACTAGAGTTAGCAATGAGCAGTTCTTC.

This clonotype was seen only a few times. The chain couples TRBV24-1 to TRBJ2-5, with a possible D match to TRBD1 (6 bases). Trimming took off 5 bases at V and 1 base at J, with 13 bases between the two ends. This CDR3 spans 15 amino acids. Germline V gene lookup returns CDR1 KGHDR and CDR2 SFDVKD. The CDR3 sequence is CATSAPRGTQETQYF. In nucleotides, the CDR3 is TGTGCCACCAGTGCCCCCAGGGGAACCCAAGAGACCCAGTACTTC.

V and J are TRBV6-1 and TRBJ2-4; D is unclear. This CDR3 spans 17 amino acids. Deletions cut 6 bases from V and 0 bases from J, with 18 bases between. Germline lookup yields CDR1 MNHNS and CDR2 SASEGT. The CDR3, as DNA: TGTGCCAGCAGGCTCCGTTCGGACGTACTAGCCAAAAACATTCAGTACTTC. Translating it yields CASRLRSDVLAKNIQYF.

This clonotype was seen repeatedly, ten times or more. This chain connects TRBV7-9 to TRBJ2-5; 8 bases match TRBD2. The CDR3 totals 15 residues. Germline-derived CDR1 and CDR2 are SEHNR and FQNEAQ (reference sequence). The trim removed 5 bases at V and 5 bases at J, leaving 10 bases unmatched. Here the CDR3 reads CASSRNGLAGETQYF. CDR3 bases: TGTGCCAGCAGCCGAAACGGACTAGCCGGGGAGACCCAGTACTTC.

Comment on this clonotype: The junction departs from the called germline gene at one end, perhaps through a read error. The chain links TRBV7-7 to TRBJ2-3; D gene uncertain. The CDR3 is 14 residues long. Per germline, CDR1 SSHAT and CDR2 FNYEAQ (reference sequence). The CDR3 loop reads CASSFTFGTDTQYF. Here the CDR3 DNA reads TGTGCTAGCAGCTTTACCTTTGGCACAGATACGCAGTATTTT.

A few counts support this clonotype. The chain is built from TRBV7-8 and TRBJ1-1; maybe TRBD1 (5 bases). CDR3 length equals 17 residues. Between the trimmed V and J ends, which lost 5 bases and 1 base, there was a span of 20 bases. Germline CDR1 is SGHVS and CDR2 is FQNEAQ. The CDR3 sequence: CASSADRYPPGNTEAFF. The CDR3 DNA sequence: TGTGCCAGCAGCGCCGACAGATATCCCCCTGGGAACACTGAAGCTTTCTTT. The entire variable domain, with the rest obtained from reference TRBV7-8 and TRBJ1-1, is as follows: GAGVSQSPRYKVAKRGQDVALRCDPISGHVSLFWYQQALGQGPEFLTYFQNEAQLDKSGLPSDRFFAERPEGSVSTLKIQRTQQEDSAVYLCASSADRYPPGNTEAFFGQGTRLTVV.

This chain uses TRBV28 with TRBJ1-2; D is unresolved. Germline values: CDR1 MDHEN, CDR2 SYDVKM. The CDR3 runs 12 residues. Trimming left V 7 bases short and J 5 bases short, with 11 bases between. The CDR3: CASIRSGYGYTF. The CDR3 DNA reads TGTGCCAGCATACGCTCGGGTTATGGCTACACCTTC.

In its sample, this clonotype was seen a few times. The rearrangement uses TRBV11-2 and TRBJ2-1, with D tentatively TRBD1 (6 bases). This CDR3 has 17 residues. The V gene's germline CDR1 is SGHAT and CDR2 FQNNGV. V was pared by 6 bases and J by 4 bases, with 22 bases between. Here the CDR3 DNA reads TGTGCCAGCAGTTCCCGGCAGGGGCCCATCCTATACAATGAGCAGTTCTTC. Its translation is CASSSRQGPILYNEQFF. Filled out from reference TRBV11-2 and TRBJ2-1, the complete variable domain reads EAGVAQSPRYKIIEKRQSVAFWCNPISGHATLYWYQQILGQGPKLLIQFQNNGVVDDSQLPKDRFSAERLKGVDSTLKIQPAKLEDSAVYLCASSSRQGPILYNEQFFGPGTRLTVL.

This clonotype has more than one count but fewer than ten. This rearrangement joins TRBV5-6 to TRBJ2-5; D might be TRBD1 or TRBD2, each matching 5 bases. V was clipped by 4 bases and J by 1 base, with 5 bases between them. Germline V gene data show CDR1 as SGHDT and CDR2 as YYEEEE. The CDR3 is 12 residues long. The CDR3 bases are TGTGCCAGCAGCGGGACCCAAGAGACCCAGTACTTC. Translated: CASSGTQETQYF.

This rearrangement joins TRBV5-6 to TRBJ2-7; 9 nucleotides match TRBD2. The V gene end was trimmed by 6 bases and the J gene end by 0 bases; junction bases not matched to a gene: 4. Germline V gives CDR1 SGHDT, CDR2 YYEEEE. The CDR3 is 14 amino acids. CDR3 amino acids: CASTLSGSSYEQYF. The CDR3 DNA follows: TGTGCCAGCACACTTAGCGGGAGCTCCTACGAGCAGTACTTC.